The clone carrying this T cell receptor beta chain turned up a few times. Its antigen is undetermined. Then a second PCR, running roughly 6 to 11 cycles, was carried out with a sample-barcoded 5' primer and a J-beta primer mix. One entry per CDR3 protein, called by TCRdb with MiXCR from the 5' RACE reads. The sample has about 970,000 distinct CDR3 sequences, just over 50% seen once. These data are taken from a study of blood T cells in healthy people across ages. Across the study: Per two T cells, about one barcoded beta molecule was captured through template switching.

General study points: Long-lived donors had more naive CD4+ cells and higher diversity than aged donors.

Per the germline V gene, CDR1 is LGHNA and CDR2 is YNFKEQ. Trimming stripped 3 bases from V and 1 base from J, with 14 bases between. The CDR3 spans 16 residues. The rearrangement uses TRBV4-2 and TRBJ2-3; D not resolved. This sequence originates from a woman aged 60-75 years in good health. Sequenced material: blood. CDR3 sequence (DNA): TGTGCCAGCAGCCATTCGACACCCGATGGCACAGATACGCAGTATTTT. Its protein is CASSHSTPDGTDTQYF.